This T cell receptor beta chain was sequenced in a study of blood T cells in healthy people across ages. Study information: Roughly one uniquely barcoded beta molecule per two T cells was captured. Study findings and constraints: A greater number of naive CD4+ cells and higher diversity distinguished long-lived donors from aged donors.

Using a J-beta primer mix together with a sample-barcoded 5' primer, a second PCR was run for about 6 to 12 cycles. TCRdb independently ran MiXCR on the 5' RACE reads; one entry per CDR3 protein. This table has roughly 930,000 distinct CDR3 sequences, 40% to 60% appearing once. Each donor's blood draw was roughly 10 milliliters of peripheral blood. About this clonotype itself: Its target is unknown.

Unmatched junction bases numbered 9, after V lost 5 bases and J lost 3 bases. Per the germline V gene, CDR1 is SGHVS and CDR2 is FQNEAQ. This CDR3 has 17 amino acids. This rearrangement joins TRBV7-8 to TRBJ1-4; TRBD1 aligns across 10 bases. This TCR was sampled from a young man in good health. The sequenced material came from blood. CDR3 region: CASSLTGGQGANEKLFF. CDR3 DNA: TGTGCCAGCAGCCTGACAGGGGGCCAAGGGGCTAATGAAAAACTGTTTTTT.